These T cell receptor beta chains were read from a single sample in a study of metastatic and nonmetastatic thyroid tumors. TCRdb recomputed clones from the PCR reads via MiXCR. This sample has roughly 59,000 clones, with 15% to 20% found just once. Sequencing was done on a sample of blood. The receptors shown here come from a male donor with papillary thyroid cancer or a benign thyroid nodule (not recorded which). Some clones in this sample may be carry-over from other donors' samples. The CDR3 runs from the conserved cysteine through the conserved F or W. The order of the fields is D gene, CDR3 length, clone size, J gene, V gene, CDR3 protein, CDR3 DNA. A D gene is named only where the DNA matches it firmly. Some rows have no size entry. The others give once, few or many, or a class for an expanded clone.

TRBD1 18 few TRBJ1-3 TRBV6-2/TRBV6-3 CAVRTVMDDRASGNTIYF TGTGCCGTTCGAACTGTTATGGATGACAGGGCCTCTGGAAACACCATATATTTT
. 13 many TRBJ2-5 TRBV6-1 CASSDDRGETQYF TGTGCCAGCAGTGATGACCGTGGGGAGACCCAGTACTTC
TRBD1 14 few TRBJ2-7 TRBV11-1 CASSVRQGTYEQYF TGTGCCAGCAGCGTTCGACAGGGAACCTACGAGCAGTACTTC
. 13 many TRBJ2-7 TRBV10-2 CASSQLRDHEQYF TGCGCCAGCTCCCAGTTAAGGGACCACGAGCAGTACTTC
. 15 many TRBJ2-7 TRBV9 CASSGDSGGLGEQYF TGTGCCAGCAGCGGAGATTCGGGGGGCTTAGGGGAGCAGTACTTC
TRBD1 15 many TRBJ2-3 TRBV25-1 CASSNTGALSLTQYF TGTGCCAGCAGTAATACAGGGGCTCTCTCACTTACGCAGTATTTT
. 16 many TRBJ1-1 TRBV6-4 CASRPGPGGRGTEAFF TGTGCCAGCAGGCCGGGTCCCGGGGGTCGGGGCACTGAAGCTTTCTTT
. 14 many TRBJ2-7 TRBV6-1 CASSEWGARLEQYF TGTGCCAGCAGTGAATGGGGGGCGCGTCTCGAGCAGTACTTC
. 13 many TRBJ1-5 TRBV20-1 CSARDQAGQPQHF TGCAGTGCCCGGGACCAGGCGGGACAGCCCCAGCATTTT
. 15 many TRBJ2-5 TRBV20-1 CSASAAGALQETQYF TGCAGTGCTAGTGCGGCCGGGGCCCTACAAGAGACCCAGTACTTC
TRBD2 15 many TRBJ2-1 TRBV29-1 CSADLTSARYNEQFF TGCAGCGCTGACCTAACTAGCGCAAGGTACAATGAGCAGTTCTTC
TRBD1 14 many TRBJ1-4 TRBV18 CASSPTGYNEKLFF TGTGCCAGCTCCCCGACAGGGTATAATGAAAAACTGTTTTTT
. 14 many TRBJ2-1 TRBV24-1 CATSAGAGYNEQFF TGTGCCACCAGTGCAGGGGCGGGTTACAATGAGCAGTTCTTC
. 14 many TRBJ1-6 TRBV11-3 CASSARDKNSPLHF TGTGCCAGCAGCGCCCGGGACAAGAATTCACCCCTCCACTTT
. 15 many TRBJ2-2 TRBV24-1 CATSDTLETAGELFF TGTGCCACCAGTGATACCCTAGAGACCGCCGGGGAGCTGTTTTTT
TRBD1 15 few TRBJ1-6 TRBV12-3/TRBV12-4 CASTLGKGADSPLHF TGTGCCAGCACACTAGGGAAGGGGGCAGATTCACCCCTCCACTTT
. 16 many TRBJ2-2 TRBV13 CASSLNPGPRIGELFF TGTGCCAGCAGCTTAAACCCGGGACCCCGAATCGGGGAGCTGTTTTTT
TRBD1 15 many TRBJ1-1 TRBV19 CASSPRDRANTEAFF TGTGCCAGTAGTCCCCGGGACAGAGCGAACACTGAAGCTTTCTTT
. 13 many TRBJ2-1 TRBV3-1 CASSQGRQGEQFF TGTGCCAGCAGCCAAGGTCGGCAGGGCGAGCAGTTCTTC
. 15 few TRBJ2-7 TRBV6-2/TRBV6-3 CASSYGSYSSYEQYF TGTGCCAGCAGTTACGGTAGTTATAGCTCCTACGAGCAGTACTTC
TRBD2 15 many TRBJ2-1 TRBV6-5 CASSYSSSGGREQFF TGTGCCAGCAGTTACTCGAGTAGCGGGGGGCGTGAGCAGTTCTTC
TRBD1 14 . TRBJ2-7 TRBV18 CASTPGGTLGEQYF TGTGCCAGCACCCCAGGGGGCACCTTAGGAGAGCAGTACTTC
. 13 many TRBJ2-7 TRBV20-1 CSARLGADYEQYF TGCAGTGCCCGCCTCGGCGCGGACTACGAGCAGTACTTC
TRBD1 14 few TRBJ2-7 TRBV28 CASSTRDSPYEQYF TGTGCCAGCAGTACACGGGACAGCCCCTACGAGCAGTACTTC
TRBD1 16 many TRBJ2-7 TRBV4-1 CASSQAWTGISYEQYF TGCGCCAGCAGCCAAGCCTGGACAGGGATTTCCTACGAGCAGTACTTC
. 15 many TRBJ1-2 TRBV5-8 CASAEYLDGSYGYTF TGTGCCAGCGCCGAATACCTAGACGGTTCCTATGGCTACACCTTC
TRBD2 16 many TRBJ2-1 TRBV20-1 CSARQPGLSSYNEQFF TGCAGTGCTAGACAACCGGGACTAAGCTCCTACAATGAGCAGTTCTTC
. 13 many TRBJ2-3 TRBV7-3 CASSPGSTDTQYF TGTGCCAGCAGCCCGGGTAGCACAGATACGCAGTATTTT
. 14 many TRBJ1-3 TRBV12-3/TRBV12-4 CASSSRRSGNTIYF TGTGCCAGCAGTTCCAGGCGCTCTGGAAACACCATATATTTT
. 15 many TRBJ1-6 TRBV13 CASSFLGTDDSPLHF TGTGCCAGCAGCTTTCTCGGGACCGACGATTCACCCCTCCACTTT
TRBD2 17 many TRBJ2-3 TRBV12-3/TRBV12-4 CASSLKFGTSGTDTQYF TGTGCCAGCAGTTTAAAGTTTGGGACTAGCGGCACAGATACGCAGTATTTT
TRBD2 13 many TRBJ2-1 TRBV20-1 CSALAGDYNEQFF TGCAGTGCTCTGGCGGGAGACTACAATGAGCAGTTCTTC
. 14 many TRBJ1-1 TRBV5-6 CASSPRGSNTEAFF TGTGCCAGCAGTCCAAGGGGGTCGAACACTGAAGCTTTCTTT
TRBD2 15 many TRBJ2-1 TRBV11-2 CASSPAGVGNNGQFF TGTGCCAGCAGCCCGGCGGGGGTCGGGAACAATGGGCAGTTCTTC
. 18 few TRBJ2-1 TRBV18 CASSPPRDTGLKGHEQFF TGTGCCAGCTCACCCCCCCGGGACACAGGCTTAAAGGGGCATGAGCAGTTCTTC
. 12 many TRBJ2-7 TRBV2 CASSDRGYEQYF TGTGCCAGCAGTGATAGGGGTTACGAGCAGTACTTC
TRBD1 16 few TRBJ1-5 TRBV6-1 CASSRRWDRTDQPQHF TGTGCCAGCAGTCGAAGGTGGGACAGGACTGATCAGCCCCAGCATTTT
TRBD2 14 few TRBJ2-1 TRBV12-3/TRBV12-4 CASSPSGNCDEQFF TGTGCCAGCAGCCCTAGCGGTAACTGTGATGAGCAGTTCTTC
. 18 . TRBJ2-5 TRBV19 CASSMGFGAPQKRETQYF TGTGCCAGTAGTATGGGGTTTGGGGCCCCCCAGAAGAGAGAGACCCAGTACTTC
. 13 many TRBJ2-7 TRBV5-1 CASRRDNSYEQYF TGCGCCAGCAGGCGGGACAACTCCTACGAGCAGTACTTC
. 15 . TRBJ2-1 TRBV14 CASSQRMRGRHEQFF TGTGCCAGCAGCCAACGTATGAGAGGGCGCCATGAGCAGTTCTTC
. 12 many TRBJ2-1 TRBV6-2/TRBV6-3 CASSFNLVEQFF TGTGCCAGCAGCTTTAACTTAGTTGAGCAGTTCTTC